This T cell receptor (beta chain) was obtained from a study of T-cell memory formation after mild COVID-19. Findings and limits, study-wide: A subset of responding clones appeared in pre-infection memory, suggesting cross-reactive memory joined. The SARS-CoV-2 specificity of second-wave clones reaching peak at day 37 remained unverified. Later expanders leaned CD4+, whereas day 15 to 85 contracting clones were balanced CD4/CD8.

This clonotype was observed at least ten times. Antigen unknown. TCR alpha and TCR beta cDNA libraries carrying sample barcodes and UMIs were produced by 5'RACE using constant-segment primers. TCRdb processed the 5' RACE reads anew with MiXCR; each CDR3 protein has one entry. The sample has 30,000 or so distinct CDR3 sequences; 21% are singletons. V was shortened by 8 bases and J by 3 bases, with 17 bases between the two germline ends. In germline, CDR1 is MNHEY, CDR2 SVGEGT. The CDR3 sequence is 14 residues long. V is TRBV6-2 or TRBV6-3 and J is TRBJ2-7; D tentatively reads TRBD1 or TRBD2 (5 bases each). The sequencing sample was made of PBMCs or a T cell subset sorted from them (not recorded which). The origin of this receptor is an adult who had mild COVID-19 (a few samples of this study predate the infection). Cell type and time point are not known. The CDR3 region has the DNA TGTGCCAGCGGAAAAATAAATGGGGGCTACGAGCAGTACTTC. Amino acid sequence: CASGKINGGYEQYF.